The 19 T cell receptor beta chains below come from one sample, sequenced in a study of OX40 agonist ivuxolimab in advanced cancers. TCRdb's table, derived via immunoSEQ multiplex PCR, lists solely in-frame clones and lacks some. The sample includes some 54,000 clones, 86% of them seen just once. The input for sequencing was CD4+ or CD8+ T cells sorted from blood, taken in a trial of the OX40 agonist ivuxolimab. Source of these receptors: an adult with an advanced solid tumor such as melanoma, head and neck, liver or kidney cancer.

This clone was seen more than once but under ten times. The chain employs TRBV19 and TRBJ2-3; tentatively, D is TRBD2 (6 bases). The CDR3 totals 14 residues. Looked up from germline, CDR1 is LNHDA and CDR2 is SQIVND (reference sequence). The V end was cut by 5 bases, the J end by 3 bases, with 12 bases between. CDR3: CASSRRLDTDTQYF. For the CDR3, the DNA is TGTGCCAGTAGTCGGCGACTAGATACAGATACGCAGTATTTT.

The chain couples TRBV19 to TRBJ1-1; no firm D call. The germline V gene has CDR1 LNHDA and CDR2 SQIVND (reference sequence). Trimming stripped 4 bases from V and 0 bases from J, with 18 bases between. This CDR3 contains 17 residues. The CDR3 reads CASSNPGSGLVNTEAFF. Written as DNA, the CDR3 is TGTGCCAGTAGTAATCCGGGGTCTGGGCTGGTGAACACTGAAGCTTTCTTT.

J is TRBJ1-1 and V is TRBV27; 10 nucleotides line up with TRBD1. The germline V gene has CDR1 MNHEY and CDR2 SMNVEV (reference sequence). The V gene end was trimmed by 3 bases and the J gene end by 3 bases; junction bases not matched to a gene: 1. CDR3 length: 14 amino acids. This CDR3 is CASSLTGGYTEAFF. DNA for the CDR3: TGTGCCAGCAGTTTGACAGGGGGCTACACTGAAGCTTTCTTT.

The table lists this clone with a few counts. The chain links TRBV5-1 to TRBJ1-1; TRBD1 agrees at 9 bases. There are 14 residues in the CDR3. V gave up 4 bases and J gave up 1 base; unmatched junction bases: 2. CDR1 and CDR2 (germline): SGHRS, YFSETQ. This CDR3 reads CASSGGQGNTEAFF. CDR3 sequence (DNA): TGCGCCAGCAGCGGGGGACAGGGGAACACTGAAGCTTTCTTT. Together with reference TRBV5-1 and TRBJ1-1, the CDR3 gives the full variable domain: KAGVTQTPRYLIKTRGQQVTLSCSPISGHRSVSWYQQTPGQGLQFLFEYFSETQRNKGNFPGRFSGRQFSNSRSEMNVSTLELGDSALYLCASSGGQGNTEAFFGQGTRLTVV.

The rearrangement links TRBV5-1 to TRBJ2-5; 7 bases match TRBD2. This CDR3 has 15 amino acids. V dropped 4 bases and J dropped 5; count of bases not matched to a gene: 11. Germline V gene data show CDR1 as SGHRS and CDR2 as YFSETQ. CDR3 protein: CASSPPRAGDETQYF. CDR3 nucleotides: TGCGCCAGCAGCCCGCCTCGGGCGGGGGATGAGACCCAGTACTTC.

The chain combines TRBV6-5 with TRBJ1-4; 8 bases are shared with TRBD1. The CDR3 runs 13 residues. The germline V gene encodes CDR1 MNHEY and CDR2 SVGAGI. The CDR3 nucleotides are TGTGCATCAAAGACGACAGGGGATGAAAAACTGTTTTTT. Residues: CASKTTGDEKLFF.

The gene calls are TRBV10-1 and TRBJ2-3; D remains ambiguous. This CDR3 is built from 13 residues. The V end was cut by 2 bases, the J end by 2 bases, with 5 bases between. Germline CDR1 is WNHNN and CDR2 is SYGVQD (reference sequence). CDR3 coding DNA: TGCGCCAGCAGTGAGGGGGTCACAGATACGCAGTATTTT. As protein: CASSEGVTDTQYF.

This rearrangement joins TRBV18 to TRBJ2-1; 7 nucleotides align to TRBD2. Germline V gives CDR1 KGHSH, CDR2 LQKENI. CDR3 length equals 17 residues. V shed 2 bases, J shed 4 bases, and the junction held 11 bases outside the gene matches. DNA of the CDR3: TGTGCCAGCTCACCATCCACGGGAACGGGGGGATACAATGAGCAGTTCTTC. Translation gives CASSPSTGTGGYNEQFF.

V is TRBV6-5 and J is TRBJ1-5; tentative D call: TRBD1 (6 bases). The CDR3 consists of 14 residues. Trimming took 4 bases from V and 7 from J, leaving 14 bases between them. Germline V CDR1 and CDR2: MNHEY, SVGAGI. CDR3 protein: CASSFSTQGQPQHF. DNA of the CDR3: TGTGCCAGCAGTTTTTCGACGCAGGGGCAGCCCCAGCATTTT.

The CDR3 reads CASTVKTGVIYEQYF. The CDR3 bases are TGTGCCAGCACCGTTAAGACAGGCGTGATCTACGAGCAGTACTTC. The rearrangement joins TRBV6-6 to TRBJ2-7; D might be TRBD1 (6 bases). CDR3 length equals 15 residues. V was pared by 7 bases and J by 3 bases, with 19 bases between. Germline-derived CDR1 and CDR2 are MNHNY and SVGAGI (reference sequence).

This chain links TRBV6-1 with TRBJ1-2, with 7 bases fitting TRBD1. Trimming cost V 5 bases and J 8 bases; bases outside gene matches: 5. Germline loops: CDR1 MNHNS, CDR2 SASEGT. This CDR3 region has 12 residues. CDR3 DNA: TGTGCCAGCAGTTTGACAGGGTGGGGCTACACCTTC. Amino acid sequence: CASSLTGWGYTF.

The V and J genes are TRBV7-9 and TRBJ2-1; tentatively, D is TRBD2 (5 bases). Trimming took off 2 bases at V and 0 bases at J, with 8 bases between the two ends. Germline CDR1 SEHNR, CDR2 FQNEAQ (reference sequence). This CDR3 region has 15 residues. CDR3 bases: TGTGCCAGCAGCTTAAGAGGGAGCTCCTACAATGAGCAGTTCTTC. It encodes CASSLRGSSYNEQFF.

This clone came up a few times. The CDR3 bases are TGTGCCAGCAGTTACGGATGGGACCCAGGGGTTGAGCAGTACTTC. Translation: CASSYGWDPGVEQYF. The chain uses TRBV6-5 and TRBJ2-7; TRBD1 might be the D (6 bases). Germline loops: CDR1 MNHEY, CDR2 SVGAGI. Trimming shortened V by 2 bases and J by 7 bases, and 18 bases separated the two germline ends. The CDR3 length is 15 residues.

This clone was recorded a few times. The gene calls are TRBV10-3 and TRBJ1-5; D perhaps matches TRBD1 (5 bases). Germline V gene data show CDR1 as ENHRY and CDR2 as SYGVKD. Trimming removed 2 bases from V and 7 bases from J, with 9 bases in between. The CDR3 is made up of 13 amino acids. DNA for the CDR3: TGTGCCATCAGTGAGATAGGGGACCAGCCCCAGCATTTT. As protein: CAISEIGDQPQHF.

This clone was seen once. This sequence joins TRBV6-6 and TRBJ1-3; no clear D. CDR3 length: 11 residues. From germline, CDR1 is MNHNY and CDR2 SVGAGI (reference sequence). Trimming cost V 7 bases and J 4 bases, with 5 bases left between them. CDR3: CASIGGNTIYF. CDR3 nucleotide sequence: TGTGCCAGCATAGGGGGAAACACCATATATTTT.

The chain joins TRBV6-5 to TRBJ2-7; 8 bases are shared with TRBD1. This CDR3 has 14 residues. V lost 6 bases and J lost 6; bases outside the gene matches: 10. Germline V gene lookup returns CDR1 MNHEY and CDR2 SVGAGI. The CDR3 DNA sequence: TGTGCCAGCAGCCCCCGGACAGGGACGGGCGAGCAGTACTTC. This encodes CASSPRTGTGEQYF.

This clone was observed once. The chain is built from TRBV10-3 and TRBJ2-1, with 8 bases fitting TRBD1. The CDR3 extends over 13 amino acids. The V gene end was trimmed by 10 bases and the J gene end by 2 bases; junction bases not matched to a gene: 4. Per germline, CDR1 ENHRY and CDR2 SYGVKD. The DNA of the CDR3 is TGTGCCACCACGGACAGGGCCTACAATGAGCAGTTCTTC. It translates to CATTDRAYNEQFF.

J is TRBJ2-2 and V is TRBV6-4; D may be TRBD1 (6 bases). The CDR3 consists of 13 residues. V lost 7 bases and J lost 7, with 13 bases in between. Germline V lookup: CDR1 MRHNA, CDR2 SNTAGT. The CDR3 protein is CASTTETGGELFF. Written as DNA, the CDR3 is TGTGCCAGCACCACAGAGACAGGCGGGGAGCTGTTTTTT.

CDR3 sequence: CASRSGQGSIQPQHF. The CDR3 nucleotides are TGTGCCAGCAGGTCCGGACAGGGGAGTATCCAGCCCCAGCATTTT. The rearrangement joins TRBV28 to TRBJ1-5; 9 positions match TRBD1. The CDR3 sequence is 15 residues long. V shed 6 bases and J 7 bases; nucleotides not matched to a gene: 10. Per the germline V gene, CDR1 is MDHEN and CDR2 is SYDVKM.